The 3 T cell receptor beta chains below were found in one sample sequenced in a study of T cells in Graves' hyperthyroidism and ophthalmopathy. TCR beta CDR3 regions were amplified from RNA. HTBI primers were used for first-round RT-PCR of the TCR CDR3. TCRdb passed the multiplex PCR reads through MiXCR, listing each CDR3 protein once. The sample lists around 370,000 distinct CDR3 sequences; less than 20% were seen once. Sequencing was done on a sample of blood. The receptor source for this set is a man between 18 and 35 years old with Graves' ophthalmopathy.

This clonotype has ten or more counts. The chain joins TRBV7-9 to TRBJ1-4, with 11 bases that match TRBD1. The CDR3 covers 17 residues. Germline V gene sequence: CDR1 SEHNR, CDR2 FQNEAQ (reference sequence). J gave up 8 bases and V 7 bases, and 15 bases lay outside the gene matches. DNA of the CDR3: TGTGCCAGCATCAATTCAGGGACAGGGGGTCTCATCGAAAAACTGTTTTTT. This translates into CASINSGTGGLIEKLFF.

This clonotype has more than one count but fewer than ten. The chain couples TRBV5-8 to TRBJ1-2, with 8 bases identical to TRBD1. V dropped 6 bases and J dropped 2; count of bases not matched to a gene: 3. The germline gives CDR1 SGHTS, CDR2 YDEGEE. CDR3 length: 13 amino acids. The CDR3 region has the DNA TGTGCCAGCATCCGGACAGGGAACTATGGCTACACCTTC. Translated, it gives CASIRTGNYGYTF. Full variable domain (rest looked up from reference TRBV5-8 and TRBJ1-2): EAGVTQSPTHLIKTRGQQATLRCSPISGHTSVYWYQQALGLGLQFLLWYDEGEERNRGNFPPRFSGRQFPNYSSELNVNALELEDSALYLCASIRTGNYGYTFGSGTRLTVV.

This chain connects TRBV29-1 to TRBJ2-7; 10 nucleotides match TRBD1. The J segment lost 3 bases and the V segment lost 5 bases, leaving 4 bases of the junction unmatched. Germline V lookup: CDR1 SQVTM, CDR2 ANQGSEA. The CDR3 totals 13 residues. CDR3 bases: TGCAGCGTTTCTGGGACAGGGGACTACGAGCAGTACTTC. This encodes CSVSGTGDYEQYF.